The next 20 T cell receptor beta chains were all read from a single sample in a study of control samples from healthy donors and cancer patients. Sequencing was performed with immunoSEQ multiplex PCR; in TCRdb, only in-frame clones are kept and a portion is missing. The repertoire holds about 120,000 clones, with roughly 92% as singletons. Sequencing was carried out using PBMCs. These receptors all come from an elderly man with head and neck cancer.

This chain uses TRBV5-1 with TRBJ1-2, with 9 bases lining up with TRBD1. The junction had 8 bases not matched to a gene; V was cut back by 3 bases and J by 8 bases. The V gene's germline CDR1 is SGHRS and CDR2 YFSETQ. CDR3 length equals 14 residues. The CDR3 spells CASSWAGQGGGYTF. The CDR3 DNA sequence: TGCGCCAGCAGCTGGGCGGGACAGGGAGGCGGCTACACCTTC.

V gene TRBV4-3 combines with J gene TRBJ2-7, with 9 positions matching TRBD2. This CDR3 has 14 amino acids. Germline loops: CDR1 LGHNA, CDR2 YSLEER. Unmatched junction bases numbered 5, after V lost 5 bases and J lost 3 bases. Here the CDR3 reads CASSTRLADYEQYF. Here the CDR3 DNA reads TGCGCCAGCAGCACCCGACTAGCGGACTACGAGCAGTACTTC.

V is TRBV6-6 and J is TRBJ2-1; 12 bases match TRBD1. This CDR3 is 15 amino acids long. The germline V gene has CDR1 MNHNY and CDR2 SVGAGI (reference sequence). Losses at the gene ends were 2 bases for V and 9 bases for J; bases not matched to a gene: 5. In nucleotides, the CDR3 is TGTGCCAGCAGTTACAGGGACAGGGGGCAGATTGAGCAGTTCTTC. As protein: CASSYRDRGQIEQFF.

The chain links TRBV7-9 to TRBJ2-5; 8 positions match TRBD1. With V trimmed by 1 base and J by 5 bases, 12 bases remained unmatched. Germline CDR1 is SEHNR and CDR2 is FQNEAQ (reference sequence). The CDR3 extends over 17 amino acids. CDR3: CASSLVISAGGDETQYF. The CDR3 DNA sequence: TGTGCCAGCAGCTTAGTTATTTCGGCAGGGGGCGATGAGACCCAGTACTTC.

The J gene is TRBJ1-1, the V gene TRBV13; D unresolved. Germline V gene sequence: CDR1 PRHDT, CDR2 FYEKMQ (reference sequence). CDR3 length equals 13 residues. Trimming removed 0 bases from V and 7 bases from J, with 9 bases in between. In nucleotides, the CDR3 is TGTGCCAGCAGCTTAGGGTACGTGGATGAAGCTTTCTTT. This sequence encodes CASSLGYVDEAFF.

This clone was detected only a few times. The chain is built from TRBV27 and TRBJ2-7; D call uncertain. Germline loops: CDR1 MNHEY, CDR2 SMNVEV (reference sequence). V shed 6 bases and J shed 4 bases, with 19 bases lying between them. The CDR3 sequence is 15 residues long. The CDR3 is CASSPTPAWNYEQYF. The DNA of the CDR3 is TGTGCCAGCAGCCCCACCCCGGCCTGGAATTACGAGCAGTACTTC.

The gene calls are TRBV5-6 and TRBJ1-2; D is unresolved. From germline, CDR1 is SGHDT and CDR2 YYEEEE. V was clipped by 1 base and J by 7 bases, with 11 bases between them. The CDR3 loop spans 13 amino acids. CDR3 DNA sequence: TGTGCCAGCAGCTTGAAAGGGCCCAGTGGCTACACCTTC. This codes for CASSLKGPSGYTF.

In DNA form, the CDR3 reads TGTGCCAGTACGACAGGGGAATCCTCCGCCACTGAAGCTTTCTTT. This encodes CASTTGESSATEAFF. The rearrangement joins TRBV19 to TRBJ1-1; 8 nucleotides agree with TRBD1. The CDR3 has 15 amino acids. The V segment lost 7 bases and the J segment 4 bases; nucleotides outside the gene matches: 11. Germline-derived CDR1 and CDR2 are LNHDA and SQIVND (reference sequence).

The gene calls are TRBV4-1 and TRBJ2-2; D remains ambiguous. V lost 0 bases, J lost 4 bases, and 9 bases lay in between. This CDR3 spans 15 amino acids. CDR1 is MGHRA and CDR2 is YSYEKL in the germline V gene. The CDR3 region has the DNA TGCGCCAGCAGCCAAGAGGGCTACGGCACCGGGGAGCTGTTTTTT. This codes for CASSQEGYGTGELFF.

J is TRBJ2-1 and V is TRBV2; TRBD1 matches 7 bases. From germline, CDR1 is SNHLY and CDR2 FYNNEI. With 5 bases clipped from V and 12 bases from J, the junction kept 4 bases outside the gene matches. This CDR3 is 11 amino acids long. CDR3 loop: CASSPGTAQFF. CDR3 bases: TGTGCCAGCAGTCCCGGGACAGCGCAGTTCTTC.

The V and J genes are TRBV20-1 and TRBJ2-1; D is undetermined. There are 11 residues in the CDR3. Between the trimmed V and J ends, which lost 0 bases and 10 bases, there was a span of 7 bases. Germline loops: CDR1 DFQATT, CDR2 SNEGSKA (reference sequence). This chain's CDR3 is CSARDAWEQFF. The CDR3 nucleotides read TGCAGTGCTAGAGATGCTTGGGAGCAGTTCTTC.

V usage is TRBV6-5 and J usage is TRBJ1-1; 7 nucleotides agree with TRBD1. Germline V gives CDR1 MNHEY, CDR2 SVGAGI. With 7 bases clipped from V and 0 bases from J, the junction kept 8 bases outside the gene matches. This CDR3 contains 15 residues. The chain's CDR3 is CASKRGREMNTEAFF. The CDR3 DNA sequence: TGTGCCAGCAAAAGGGGGCGGGAGATGAACACTGAAGCTTTCTTT.

The chain carries TRBV18 and TRBJ1-3; D is undetermined. The CDR3 is 14 residues long. CDR1 is KGHSH, CDR2 LQKENI, per germline. Trimming shortened V by 4 bases and J by 1 base, and 8 bases separated the two germline ends. CDR3 sequence reads: CASSLQQSGNTIYF. In nucleotides, the CDR3 is TGTGCCAGCTCACTGCAACAGTCTGGAAACACCATATATTTT.

The chain carries TRBV18 and TRBJ1-5; D is undetermined. CDR1 is KGHSH and CDR2 is LQKENI in the germline V gene. The CDR3 runs 16 residues. The germline V and J ends were trimmed by 3 bases and 0 bases, with 12 bases remaining between them. The CDR3 DNA sequence: TGTGCCAGCTCACCTATGGGGAGCAATAGCAATCAGCCCCAGCATTTT. Translated, it gives CASSPMGSNSNQPQHF.

This rearrangement joins TRBV3-1 (or the pseudogene TRBV3-2) to TRBJ2-1; TRBD2 agrees at 9 bases. The ends lost 0 bases at V and 0 bases at J; junction bases unmatched: 3. This CDR3 is 17 amino acids long. Germline V gene data show CDR1 as LGHDT and CDR2 as YNNKEL (reference sequence). CDR3 region: CASSQEPTSGSYNEQFF. CDR3 nucleotide sequence: TGTGCCAGCAGCCAAGAACCGACTAGCGGCTCCTACAATGAGCAGTTCTTC.

The chain couples TRBV5-1 to TRBJ1-4; D might be TRBD1 (5 bases). Germline CDR1 SGHRS, CDR2 YFSETQ. The CDR3 has 14 amino acids. Trimming removed 0 bases from V and 7 bases from J, with 10 bases in between. The CDR3 loop is CASSLEGRREKLFF. The CDR3 nucleotides read TGCGCCAGCAGCTTGGAGGGGCGTCGTGAAAAACTGTTTTTT.

The chain joins TRBV11-2 to TRBJ1-1; D unresolved. V lost 1 base and J 10 bases, leaving 16 bases between the germline ends. This CDR3 has 14 residues. The germline CDR1 and CDR2 sequences are SGHAT and FQNNGV. The CDR3: CASSLGVGRRIAFF. The CDR3 DNA follows: TGTGCCAGCAGCTTAGGAGTTGGGAGAAGGATAGCTTTCTTT. The variable domain in full, with the rest retrieved from reference TRBV11-2 and TRBJ1-1, is EAGVAQSPRYKIIEKRQSVAFWCNPISGHATLYWYQQILGQGPKLLIQFQNNGVVDDSQLPKDRFSAERLKGVDSTLKIQPAKLEDSAVYLCASSLGVGRRIAFFGQGTRLTVV.

The J gene is TRBJ1-1, the V gene TRBV5-1; perhaps TRBD1 as D (6 bases). The CDR3 is made up of 15 amino acids. Between the trimmed V and J ends, which lost 0 bases and 0 bases, there was a span of 9 bases. Germline V gene sequence: CDR1 SGHRS, CDR2 YFSETQ. The CDR3, as DNA: TGCGCCAGCAGCTTGGGGGACACCCTGAACACTGAAGCTTTCTTT. This gives the protein CASSLGDTLNTEAFF.

The chain recombines TRBV27 with TRBJ1-1; D is ambiguous. Between the trimmed V and J ends, which lost 9 bases and 1 base, there was a span of 9 bases. Germline CDR1 and CDR2: MNHEY and SMNVEV (reference sequence). The CDR3 runs to 12 residues. CDR3 DNA: TGTGCCAGTAAATTTTCGAACACTGAAGCTTTCTTT. Translating it yields CASKFSNTEAFF.

The CDR3 region is CASSRDRGIQPQHF. The DNA of the CDR3 is TGCGCCAGCAGTCGCGACAGGGGGATTCAGCCCCAGCATTTT. The chain employs TRBV4-1 and TRBJ1-5, with 9 positions matching TRBD1. J was trimmed by 6 bases and V by 6 bases; bases with no gene match: 6. Germline lookup yields CDR1 MGHRA and CDR2 YSYEKL. This CDR3 region has 14 residues.